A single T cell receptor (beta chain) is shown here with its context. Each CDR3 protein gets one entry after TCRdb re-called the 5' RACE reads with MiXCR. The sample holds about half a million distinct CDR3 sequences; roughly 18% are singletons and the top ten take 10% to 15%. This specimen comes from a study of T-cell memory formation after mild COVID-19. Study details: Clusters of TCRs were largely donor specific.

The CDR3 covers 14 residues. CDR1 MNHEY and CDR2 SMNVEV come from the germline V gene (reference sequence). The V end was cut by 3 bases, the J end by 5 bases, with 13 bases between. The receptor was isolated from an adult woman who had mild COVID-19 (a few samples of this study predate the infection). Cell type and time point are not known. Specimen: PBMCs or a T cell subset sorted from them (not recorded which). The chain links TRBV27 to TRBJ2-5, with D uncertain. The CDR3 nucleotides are TGTGCCAGCAGTTTCCGCTCTAGTCAGGAGACCCAGTACTTC. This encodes CASSFRSSQETQYF.